This T cell receptor beta chain was sequenced in a study of OX40 agonist ivuxolimab in advanced cancers. Looking at the study overall: Ivuxolimab, which targeted the costimulatory receptor OX40 (CD134), was an agonistic, fully human IgG2 monoclonal antibody. Intravenous ivuxolimab was administered to patients every 2 weeks at six dose levels: 0.01, 0.1, 0.3, 1.5, 3 and 10 mg/kg. Of the roughly 52 dose-escalation patients, hepatocellular carcinoma was present in roughly 19, melanoma in roughly 15, renal cell carcinoma in 9 and head and neck cancer in 9. A male proportion of under 85% and a mean age of around 60 years, ranging from roughly 23 to 80, were recorded for the dose-escalation cohort. Patients were allowed to have had prior anti-PD-1, anti-PD-L1 or anti-CTLA-4 therapy, and roughly two fifths of the dose-escalation patients had been treated with checkpoint inhibitors. Partial responses were achieved by three dose-escalation patients, of whom one had hepatocellular carcinoma and two had cutaneous melanoma. Peripheral TCRbeta sequencing was intended to test whether TCR sequence diversity was altered and clonal T-cell expansion was caused by ivuxolimab. The paper describes the monotherapy dose-escalation part (N ≈ 51 patients) of the phase I trial of ivuxolimab. Results and caveats for the whole study, not just this receptor: Low levels of normalized T-cell clonal expansion were also seen in some patients who did not respond. In the 0.1-3.0 mg/kg groups, partial responders were among the patients with the lowest normalized peripheral clonal expansion, particularly in CD8+ T cells. At doses of 0.1 to 3.0 mg/kg, clonal expansion of both CD4+ and CD8+ blood T cells was observed from baseline to week 6. The antigen specificity of the clonally expanded peripheral T cells was not determined. On average, CD8+ T cells showed more expanded clones than CD4+ T cells after ivuxolimab.

For sequencing of the TCRbeta CDR3 region, genomic DNA was extracted from the sorted cells. The immunoSEQ Assay was used to sequence the TCRbeta CDR3 regions. TCRdb stores this immuneACCESS table with in-frame sequences only. Part of the clones is absent; in the studies checked, under half of the shortfall reflects unresolved V genes, and no reason is known for the rest. The sample table contains fewer than 80,000 clones; only one count was recorded for 84% of them. The ten largest make up 9.8% of the sample. Patients with autoimmune disease history or receiving systemic immunosuppression were excluded from the trial. Peripheral blood for TCR sequencing was collected from all dose cohorts at baseline, on cycle 4 day 1, and on cycle 7 day 1. Samples were obtained from an open-label, multicenter, first-in-human phase I dose-escalation trial of ivuxolimab. Adults with locally advanced or metastatic melanoma, renal cell, hepatocellular, or head and neck squamous cell carcinoma were enrolled in the trial. Before TCR sequencing, CD4+ T cells and CD8+ T cells were sorted from peripheral blood as separate populations.

On this clone: Its antigen specificity is not known. Per-base quality was not reported, and no clone a single base away is much larger than it.

Reading from cysteine to phenylalanine, the CDR3 counts 18 amino acids. Just the 54-base CDR3 DNA is kept, in frame starting at base 1. Unmatched junction bases come to 12, with V trimmed by 2 bases and J by 1 base. In the germline V gene (reference sequence), CDR1 corresponds to SEHNR and CDR2 to FQNEAQ. The sequence is built from TRBV7-9 and TRBJ1-2, and TRBD1 matches 8 of the central bases. The input for sequencing was CD4+ or CD8+ T cells sorted from blood, taken in a trial of the OX40 agonist ivuxolimab. The TCR comes from an adult with an advanced solid tumor such as melanoma, head and neck, liver or kidney cancer. The bases read TGTGCCAGCAGCTTATCGGGACAGGTACCGAGGGTTAACTATGGCTACACCTTC. It encodes CASSLSGQVPRVNYGYTF.